One and the same sample provided the 31 T cell receptor beta chains below, sequenced in a study of cytomegalovirus exposure and HLA in healthy donors. Primers included in the PCR were 60 Vbeta and 13 Jbeta primers. Profiling relied on immunoSEQ multiplex PCR, and the TCRdb table lists in-frame clones only, not all of them. Of 200,000 or so clones listed, 70% to 80% are singletons. Specimen: PBMCs. These receptors were collected from a male donor in good health and CMV-seronegative.

About this clone: Distinct nucleotide sequences in the sample also encode this CDR3. V gene TRBV19 combines with J gene TRBJ1-5; TRBD1 aligns across 8 bases. Germline V gene lookup returns CDR1 LNHDA and CDR2 SQIVND (reference sequence). V lost 5 bases to trimming and J lost 4 bases; unmatched junction nucleotides: 7. The CDR3 extends over 15 amino acids. This CDR3 reads CASSSRQGTNQPQHF. In DNA, the CDR3 is TGTGCCAGTAGTTCCCGACAGGGGACAAATCAGCCCCAGCATTTT.

The chain couples TRBV7-2 to TRBJ2-1, with 11 bases lining up with TRBD2. V shed 5 bases, J shed 6 bases, and the junction held 6 bases outside the gene matches. This CDR3 has 15 residues. Germline CDR1 and CDR2: SGHTA and FQGNSA. CDR3 sequence (DNA): TGTGCCAGCAGCGATTCCGGGACTAGCGGCAATGAGCAGTTCTTC. It translates to CASSDSGTSGNEQFF.

This clone was picked up many times. The chain uses TRBV5-4 and TRBJ2-3; 7 bases agree with TRBD1. With V trimmed by 4 bases and J by 3 bases, 11 bases remained unmatched. The CDR3 covers 16 residues. Looked up from germline, CDR1 is SGHNT and CDR2 is YYREEE (reference sequence). As DNA, the CDR3 is TGTGCCAGCAGCCTCAGGGGGAGAAGTGGGACAGATACGCAGTATTTT. It encodes CASSLRGRSGTDTQYF.

The CDR3 coding sequence is TGTGCCAGCAGTCCAACGACTAGCGGGAGGCAAGACACAGATACGCAGTATTTT. Amino acid sequence: CASSPTTSGRQDTDTQYF. The J gene is TRBJ2-3, the V gene TRBV28; TRBD2 agrees at 13 bases. The CDR3 has 18 amino acids. The germline gives CDR1 MDHEN, CDR2 SYDVKM. V was clipped by 5 bases and J by 2 bases; unmatched bases: 10.

The chain joins TRBV9 to TRBJ1-1; TRBD1 agrees at 7 bases. The V gene end was trimmed by 5 bases and the J gene end by 4 bases; junction bases not matched to a gene: 5. CDR1 and CDR2 (germline): SGDLS, YYNGEE. The CDR3 is made up of 13 amino acids. CDR3 protein: CASSKGGGTEAFF. CDR3 DNA sequence: TGTGCCAGCAGTAAAGGGGGCGGCACTGAAGCTTTCTTT.

The chain links TRBV12-5 to TRBJ1-2, with a tentative D call TRBD1 (6 bases). The CDR3 spans 12 residues. The germline CDR1 and CDR2 sequences are LGHNT and FRNRAP. V was cut by 6 bases and J by 4 bases, with 9 bases left in between. CDR3 sequence (DNA): TGTGCTAGTGGGCAGGGGAGCTATGGCTACACCTTC. This gives the protein CASGQGSYGYTF.

This clone was seen a handful of times. This rearrangement joins TRBV6-5 to TRBJ2-1, with a tentative D call TRBD2 (5 bases). Germline V gene sequence: CDR1 MNHEY, CDR2 SVGAGI. This CDR3 comprises 15 residues. V lost 0 bases to trimming and J lost 6 bases, with 12 bases between them. CDR3 DNA sequence: TGTGCCAGCAGTTACTCCTCCACTAGAGGCAATGAGCAGTTCTTC. Protein sequence: CASSYSSTRGNEQFF.

The chain links TRBV10-3 to TRBJ2-7; 7 positions agree with TRBD2. The CDR3 contains 15 residues. Germline V gene lookup returns CDR1 ENHRY and CDR2 SYGVKD. The ends lost 1 base at V and 4 bases at J; junction bases unmatched: 7. This CDR3 is CAISEYGEGPYEQYF. The CDR3 DNA is TGTGCCATCAGTGAGTATGGGGAGGGCCCATACGAGCAGTACTTC.

This rearrangement joins TRBV19 to TRBJ1-2, with D uncertain. The germline gives CDR1 LNHDA, CDR2 SQIVND (reference sequence). V dropped 7 bases and J dropped 0 bases, with 18 bases sitting between them. The CDR3 is 16 amino acids. CDR3 DNA: TGTGCCAGTAACCCTGGCAGATGGGGAGCTAACTATGGCTACACCTTC. Protein: CASNPGRWGANYGYTF.

V is TRBV29-1 and J is TRBJ2-7, with D possibly being TRBD1 (6 bases). Germline V CDR1 and CDR2: SQVTM, ANQGSEA. This CDR3 comprises 14 residues. Trimming removed 4 bases from V and 3 bases from J, with 16 bases in between. CDR3 in DNA: TGCAGCGTTGCAGGGACAATCGGCCTCTACGAGCAGTACTTC. It yields the protein CSVAGTIGLYEQYF.

The chain links TRBV11-2 to TRBJ2-7; tentative D call: TRBD2 (7 bases). The CDR3 is 14 amino acids. Germline loops: CDR1 SGHAT, CDR2 FQNNGV. Deletions cut 1 base from V and 5 bases from J, with 12 bases between. CDR3 region: CASSLGGGKDEQYF. DNA for the CDR3: TGTGCCAGCAGCTTAGGGGGGGGCAAAGACGAGCAGTACTTC.

The chain has TRBV13 and TRBJ2-7; 11 bases align to TRBD2. The germline gives CDR1 PRHDT, CDR2 FYEKMQ (reference sequence). This CDR3 is 17 amino acids long. V lost 0 bases to trimming and J lost 1 base; unmatched junction nucleotides: 5. CDR3 nucleotides: TGTGCCAGCAGCTTAGGGGGGGGACTAGCGGTTTCCTACGAGCAGTACTTC. Translating it yields CASSLGGGLAVSYEQYF.

The chain has TRBV30 and TRBJ2-1; 10 positions agree with TRBD2. This CDR3 has 17 amino acids. CDR1 and CDR2 from the germline V gene are GTSNPN and SVGIG (reference sequence). The V segment lost 1 base and the J segment 3 bases; nucleotides outside the gene matches: 9. The CDR3 is CAWSASPLAGVYNEQFF. CDR3 DNA: TGTGCCTGGAGTGCCTCTCCTCTAGCGGGAGTCTACAATGAGCAGTTCTTC.

The sample holds a few counts of this clone. The chain employs TRBV5-6 and TRBJ2-7; 7 nucleotides agree with TRBD1. This CDR3 has 17 amino acids. V was clipped by 4 bases and J by 3 bases; unmatched bases: 16. The germline V gene has CDR1 SGHDT and CDR2 YYEEEE. Here the CDR3 DNA reads TGTGCCAGCAGCAAACGGAAGGACAGGTGGGGGTACTACGAGCAGTACTTC. Translation gives CASSKRKDRWGYYEQYF.

As to this clone: The CDR3 carries no conserved terminal phenylalanine or tryptophan, so it likely arises from a read error. The limits of the CDR3 on the DNA are not certain, so only TCRdb's listed CDR3 is given. The rearrangement joins TRBV13 to TRBJ1-4; the table names TRBD1, a call not compared with the DNA. The CDR3 is 13 residues long, counting both termini. Germline V gene sequence: CDR1 PRHDT, CDR2 FYEKMQ (reference sequence). Here the CDR3 reads CASSLYPGQKMGG.

A few counts support this clone. The V call is TRBV5-6, the J call TRBJ1-4, with D unresolved. The CDR3 spans 17 residues. Germline CDR1 is SGHDT and CDR2 is YYEEEE. V gave up 4 bases and J gave up 0 bases, with 16 bases separating them. The CDR3 nucleotides are TGTGCCAGCAGCACCCGGGTCGCCTATGCAACTAATGAAAAACTGTTTTTT. Protein: CASSTRVAYATNEKLFF.

The V gene is TRBV2, the J gene TRBJ1-1, with D hard to call. The length of the CDR3 is 13 residues. Trimming pared 7 bases from V and 1 base from J, leaving 10 bases between. CDR1 is SNHLY and CDR2 is FYNNEI in the germline V gene. The CDR3 here is CASKQQTNTEAFF. Here the CDR3 DNA reads TGTGCCAGCAAACAGCAGACGAACACTGAAGCTTTCTTT.

This clone was observed a handful of times. The chain has TRBV4-1 and TRBJ1-2; 7 bases align to TRBD1. CDR3 size: 14 residues. Germline V CDR1 and CDR2: MGHRA, YSYEKL. The trim removed 1 base at V and 3 bases at J, leaving 2 bases unmatched. The CDR3 bases are TGCGCCAGCAGCCAAGGAGGGACAGACTATGGCTACACCTTC. Translating it yields CASSQGGTDYGYTF.

The chain couples TRBV30 to TRBJ2-7; D is uncertain. This CDR3 has 14 residues. Deletions cut 0 bases from V and 1 base from J, with 10 bases between. Germline CDR1 reads GTSNPN; CDR2 reads SVGIG (reference sequence). The chain's CDR3 is CAWSVGGLSYEQYF. CDR3 nucleotides: TGTGCCTGGAGTGTAGGCGGCCTTTCCTACGAGCAGTACTTC.

The genes are TRBV6-6 and TRBJ1-5; D perhaps matches TRBD1 (5 bases). The germline CDR1 and CDR2 sequences are MNHNY and SVGAGI (reference sequence). This CDR3 spans 14 amino acids. V was pared by 6 bases and J by 1 base, with 10 bases between. Written as DNA, the CDR3 is TGTGCCAGCAGGGAGGGGCTAAGCAATCAGCCCCAGCATTTT. Its protein product is CASREGLSNQPQHF.

This clone showed up just a few times. CDR3 nucleotides: TGTGCCAGCAGCTTAGGCCCGGGACAGGGGAATGAGCAGTTCTTC. This translates into CASSLGPGQGNEQFF. This chain connects TRBV7-8 to TRBJ2-1, with 10 bases matching TRBD1. With 1 base clipped from V and 7 bases from J, the junction kept 4 bases outside the gene matches. The CDR3 is 15 amino acids. Germline V lookup: CDR1 SGHVS, CDR2 FQNEAQ.

The chain employs TRBV6-6 and TRBJ1-2; D may be TRBD1 (6 bases). V was clipped by 5 bases and J by 2 bases, with 15 bases between them. This CDR3 spans 15 amino acids. Germline CDR1 is MNHNY and CDR2 is SVGAGI (reference sequence). In DNA form, the CDR3 reads TGTGCCAGCAGTGCCCAGGGGAGGGTGAACTATGGCTACACCTTC. It specifies CASSAQGRVNYGYTF.

As regards this clone: One end of the junction varies from germline; a read error may be responsible. The chain couples TRBV7-3 to TRBJ2-1, with D perhaps matching TRBD2 (6 bases). Germline V CDR1 and CDR2: SGHTA, FQGTGA. The CDR3 loop spans 15 amino acids. The CDR3 nucleotides read TGTGCCAGCAGCTTAATACGGGGGTTGGGGAATGAGCGGTTCTTC. This sequence encodes CASSLIRGLGNERFF.

This chain joins TRBV4-2 and TRBJ2-7; TRBD1 might be the D (5 bases). This CDR3 comprises 11 residues. The germline V and J ends were trimmed by 8 bases and 5 bases, with 10 bases remaining between them. CDR1 LGHNA and CDR2 YNFKEQ come from the germline V gene. The CDR3 DNA is TGTGCCAGCGGTAGGGGAAACGAGCAGTACTTC. Protein: CASGRGNEQYF.

This clone was seen only once. CDR3 amino acids: CASSLALAGAQTQYF. The CDR3 DNA reads as TGCGCCAGCAGCTTGGCTCTAGCGGGAGCCCAGACCCAGTACTTC. This chain links TRBV5-1 with TRBJ2-5; 10 bases fit TRBD2. Germline CDR1 is SGHRS and CDR2 is YFSETQ. CDR3 length equals 15 residues. The trim removed 0 bases at V and 6 bases at J, leaving 5 bases unmatched. The full variable domain, with the rest looked up from reference TRBV5-1 and TRBJ2-5, is KAGVTQTPRYLIKTRGQQVTLSCSPISGHRSVSWYQQTPGQGLQFLFEYFSETQRNKGNFPGRFSGRQFSNSRSEMNVSTLELGDSALYLCASSLALAGAQTQYFGPGTRLLVL.

The table lists this clone with a few counts. The V call is TRBV10-2, the J call TRBJ1-5; TRBD1 matches at 8 bases. The V gene end was trimmed by 6 bases and the J gene end by 1 base; junction bases not matched to a gene: 5. The CDR3 is 15 residues long. Germline loops: CDR1 WSHSY, CDR2 SAAADI. The CDR3: CASRGQGDSNQPQHF. For the CDR3, the DNA is TGCGCCAGCAGAGGACAGGGAGACAGCAATCAGCCCCAGCATTTT.

The J gene is TRBJ2-5, the V gene TRBV27, with a possible D match to TRBD1 (5 bases). Trimming took off 7 bases at V and 5 bases at J, with 20 bases between the two ends. Germline V gene data show CDR1 as MNHEY and CDR2 as SMNVEV (reference sequence). The CDR3 is made up of 15 amino acids. This CDR3 is CASKPLGEKSETQYF. For the CDR3, the DNA is TGTGCCAGCAAACCCCTAGGGGAAAAATCGGAGACCCAGTACTTC.

This sequence joins TRBV11-1 and TRBJ2-5; 8 nucleotides agree with TRBD2. Germline CDR1 reads SGHAT; CDR2 reads FQDESV (reference sequence). The CDR3 contains 17 residues. The J segment lost 3 bases and the V segment lost 5 bases, leaving 14 bases of the junction unmatched. The CDR3, as DNA: TGTGCCAGCAGCCCCAACCTCTTGGGTAGCGGGAAAGAGACCCAGTACTTC. Its protein product is CASSPNLLGSGKETQYF.

The chain joins TRBV7-9 to TRBJ2-4; the D gene is possibly TRBD1 (6 bases). CDR1 and CDR2 (germline): SEHNR, FQNEAQ (reference sequence). CDR3 size: 15 residues. V was clipped by 5 bases and J by 5 bases, with 16 bases between them. The CDR3 sequence: CASSISGVHQNIQYF. In nucleotides, the CDR3 is TGTGCCAGCAGCATATCAGGGGTCCACCAAAACATTCAGTACTTC.

Here the CDR3 reads CASSIDLTGELFF. CDR3 in DNA: TGTGCCAGTAGTATAGATCTCACCGGGGAGCTGTTTTTT. This chain connects TRBV19 to TRBJ2-2; no clear D gene. The CDR3 runs to 13 residues. Germline-derived CDR1 and CDR2 are LNHDA and SQIVND (reference sequence). V lost 0 bases, J lost 4 bases, and 3 bases lay in between.

The chain employs TRBV6-1 and TRBJ1-5; D is possibly TRBD1 (6 bases). The CDR3 spans 12 residues. CDR1 MNHNS and CDR2 SASEGT come from the germline V gene. V was trimmed by 7 bases and J by 2 bases, leaving 6 bases between them. Written as DNA, the CDR3 is TGTGCCAGCACAGGGGGCAATCAGCCCCAGCATTTT. Protein product: CASTGGNQPQHF.